This TCR beta chain was recovered during a study of T cell repertoires in cytomegalovirus infection. Study at large: It was recently identified HLA-C-restricted and well-studied HLA-B-restricted CMV epitopes that the study used. Shared public TCR beta signatures pointed to both CMV infection and a matching HLA type. Overall study findings and caveats: Within the response measured ex vivo, HLA-C-restricted CMV-specific TCR beta clonotypes were dominant. Cumulative frequency (of public TCR beta family members) identified carriers of CMV plus the relevant HLA.

TCRdb re-derived calls from the reads in MiXCR, one entry per CDR3 protein. The table includes 140,000 to 150,000 distinct CDR3 sequences, around 30% detected once. Trimming removed 1 base at V and 8 bases at J, with 3 bases between. CDR1 SGHTS and CDR2 YDEGEE come from the germline V gene. This CDR3 region has 10 residues. This clonotype turned up a few times. Its antigen is not known. The V call is TRBV5-8, the J call TRBJ1-2; D gene ambiguous. The clonotype comes from a human donor in good health (CMV status not recorded). Some clones in this sample may be carry-over from other donors' samples. The sequences come from CD8+ T cells from cultured PBMCs, collected from culture after CMV antigen stimulation. CDR3 region: CASSLQGYTF. The CDR3 DNA reads as TGTGCCAGCAGCTTGCAGGGCTACACCTTC.